This T cell receptor beta chain was sequenced in a study of blood T cell repertoires in COVID-19. Study-wide context: Both acute and convalescent COVID-19 samples were obtained from the United States, Italy and Spain.

Source study methods: Reference gene primer amplification gave nucleated cell count estimates. Assay used: immunoSEQ multiplex PCR; TCRdb lists only in-frame clones, some missing. That table supplies the V and J calls and clone size; D and trimming were determined from the DNA. The table has around 72,000 clones, 70% to 85% seen once. The germline V gene has CDR1 LNHDA and CDR2 SQIVND (reference sequence). The CDR3 is made up of 15 amino acids. V lost 7 bases and J 4 bases, leaving 19 bases between the germline ends. The rearrangement links TRBV19 to TRBJ1-2; maybe TRBD1 (5 bases). The receptor's source is a woman in her fifties or sixties with acute or convalescent COVID-19. Sequencing was performed on peripheral blood. CDR3 region: CASTPGGVLGYGYTF. Written as DNA, the CDR3 is TGTGCCAGTACTCCGGGGGGGGTTCTCGGCTATGGCTACACCTTC.